Sequencing of this T cell receptor (beta chain) was carried out in a study of T cells in Graves' hyperthyroidism and ophthalmopathy (dated by TCRdb to the late 2010s). Regarding the complete study: Peripheral blood was collected at initial diagnosis, before any treatment. To identify TCR V-J signatures that set the groups apart, the researchers used a discovery cohort of 100 patients, made up of under 50 with Graves' ophthalmopathy and 57 with stable Graves' hyperthyroidism. An independent validation cohort of 18 to 20 hyperthyroidism patients and about 15 patients who later progressed to ophthalmopathy tested prospective prediction of ophthalmopathy. For training and testing, the roughly 100 patients in the discovery cohort were randomly divided in a 7:3 ratio. In addition, the study compared T-cell repertoires in thyroid tissue and in blood from a handful of Graves' hyperthyroidism patients. After blood sampling, hyperthyroidism patients were treated with methimazole at a starting dose of 30 mg daily, and ophthalmopathy patients were treated with high-dose intravenous methylprednisolone. According to the paper, TCR Vbeta CDR3 sequencing was carried out on some 130 peripheral blood samples, which came from about 45 ophthalmopathy, some 73 hyperthyroidism and approximately 17 progressor patients.

The TCR beta CDR3 regions were amplified from RNA transcripts. The first round of RT-PCR for the TCR CDR3 was performed with the HTBI primer set and the Qiagen OneStep RT-PCR kit. The libraries were constructed in a second round of multiplex PCR and then size-selected and purified. Paired-end sequencing of the libraries was performed with 100 bp reads on an Illumina HiSeq2000. The paper's processing steps were these. Raw data were processed with SOAPnuke, discarding reads with adapters, uncalled bases, mean Phred below 15, or no exact constant-primer or identifier match. COPE v1.2.5 was used to merge the high-quality paired reads, and each unique nucleotide sequence was defined as a clonotype. MiTCR v1.1 was used to align the clonotypes against IMGT TRBV, TRBD and TRBJ reference segments. The analysis included only V-J combinations with a frequency above 0.0001, which together covered approximately 99% of the repertoires. The TCS score was defined as the ratio of F50 (clonal expansion) to E x V (chaos), calculated using BLOSUM62-based TCRdist between CDR3 peptides within each V-J. Welch's t-statistics and random forest reduced fewer than 600 V-J features to 13, which were used in a naive Bayes classifier (R e1071). TCRdb ran its own pipeline on the public reads, namely fastp trimming at Q25 and MiXCR clone calling, and kept in-frame beta chains. A single entry per CDR3 protein holds the most common genes and DNA from its merged rows. These V and J calls rely on TCRdb rather than the paper's analysis. This sample is represented by 550,000 to 600,000 distinct CDR3 sequences; around 14% of them were singletons. The ten largest clones take up around 7% of the sample.

General conclusions and limits of the study: In validation, progression to ophthalmopathy was predicted by the model with around 71% sensitivity and nearly 75% specificity, a median of roughly 6 months before onset. A 13 V-J signature model separated ophthalmopathy from stable hyperthyroidism, with roughly 88% sensitivity and around 84% specificity in cross-validation and 80%/75% in testing. Most expanded thyroid clonotypes (frequency above 0.001) were also detected in blood, suggesting blood repertoires may reflect thyroid immune responses. Sample size was not statistically predetermined, and blinding of investigators to group allocation was not performed.

Ophthalmopathy patients had moderately to severely active disease, with a Clinical Activity Score of 3 or more, a NOSPECS grade of 4 or more, and a disease duration of less than 3 months. The study excluded patients with uncontrolled infections, other autoimmune diseases, pregnancy or lactation. Diagnoses were established on the basis of clinical symptoms, serum thyroxine and TRAb, thyroid ultrasound, and orbital computed tomography. Ficoll-Paque density gradient centrifugation was used to isolate PBMCs from 8.5 to 10 ml of fresh peripheral blood. Trizol reagent was used to extract total RNA, and RNA quality was then checked on an Agilent 2100 Bioanalyzer. The germline ends are 15 bases apart after V is trimmed by 0 bases and J by 6 bases. The germline V gene (reference sequence) sets CDR1 to MNHNY and CDR2 to SVGAGI. Including cysteine and phenylalanine, the CDR3 has 15 amino acids. CDR3 DNA is the only sequence kept; it has 45 bases, read in frame from the first base.

This clonotype was detected many times. This receptor's antigen is unknown. It has no much larger one-base neighbor in the sample; base qualities were not kept. The origin of this receptor is a woman aged 18-29 years with Graves' ophthalmopathy. The chain employs TRBV6-6 and TRBJ2-7; the D assignment is uncertain and may be TRBD1 or TRBD2, with 6 bases supporting each. The sample taken for sequencing was blood. The CDR3 protein is CASSYSSGAQGEQYF. In nucleotide form, the sequence is TGTGCCAGCAGTTACTCATCGGGGGCGCAAGGCGAGCAGTACTTC.